The 11 T cell receptor beta chains below all came from one sample that was sequenced in a study of CD8+ T cells in alopecia areata. The treatment: oral pan-JAK inhibitor, 5-10 mg twice daily. cDNA prepared by RNA extraction and subsequent reverse transcription served as the template for sequencing. Sequenced by immunoSEQ multiplex PCR; TCRdb stores in-frame clones only, minus some. The table shows under 200,000 clones, with 60% to 75% occurring only once. Sequencing was performed on CD4+ T cells sorted from blood, taken at week 24, from a patient treated with tofacitinib. These receptors all stem from a human donor with alopecia areata.

This clone was counted a few times. The V and J genes are TRBV4-2 and TRBJ2-5; 11 bases are a match to TRBD2. Unmatched junction bases numbered 10, after V lost 0 bases and J lost 7 bases. The germline V gene encodes CDR1 LGHNA and CDR2 YNFKEQ. The CDR3 runs 17 residues. The CDR3 protein is CASSQDVLAGGRGTQYF. The CDR3 bases are TGTGCCAGCAGCCAAGATGTCCTAGCGGGGGGCCGGGGGACCCAGTACTTC.

V and J are TRBV7-2 and TRBJ2-5; the D is unclear. Between the trimmed V and J ends, which lost 0 bases and 4 bases, there was a span of 6 bases. The CDR3 extends over 13 amino acids. The germline CDR1 and CDR2 sequences are SGHTA and FQGNSA. This chain's CDR3 is CASSLAFRETQYF. As DNA, the CDR3 is TGTGCCAGCAGCTTAGCGTTTCGAGAGACCCAGTACTTC.

This clone was counted ten times or more. The chain uses TRBV4-2 and TRBJ2-3; D gene ambiguous. In germline, CDR1 is LGHNA, CDR2 YNFKEQ. The CDR3 length is 12 residues. The ends were cut back, 1 base at V and 8 bases at J, with 7 bases in the middle. This CDR3 is CASSQVGGTQYF. DNA of the CDR3: TGTGCCAGCAGCCAAGTGGGCGGTACGCAGTATTTT.

A few counts support this clone. The chain employs TRBV7-6 and TRBJ1-6, with D possibly TRBD1 on 5 matching bases. This CDR3 comprises 16 residues. Germline values: CDR1 SGHVS, CDR2 FNYEAQ. The ends were cut back, 1 base at V and 10 bases at J, with 17 bases in the middle. The CDR3 loop is CASSLEAGTPSSPLHF. The CDR3, as DNA: TGTGCCAGCAGCTTAGAAGCAGGGACCCCCAGCTCACCCCTCCACTTT.

This clone was picked up a small number of times. This chain joins TRBV27 and TRBJ1-2, with 7 bases aligning to TRBD1. This CDR3 spans 15 amino acids. CDR1 MNHEY and CDR2 SMNVEV come from the germline V gene (reference sequence). V shed 5 bases and J 8 bases; nucleotides not matched to a gene: 14. CDR3 sequence: CASSITRQGSGGYTF. The CDR3 region has the DNA TGTGCCAGCAGTATAACCCGACAGGGCTCCGGGGGCTACACCTTC.

The chain joins TRBV6-5 to TRBJ1-1; TRBD1 matches 7 bases. The V gene's germline CDR1 is MNHEY and CDR2 SVGAGI. The CDR3 has 15 amino acids. V was clipped by 5 bases and J by 0 bases; unmatched bases: 6. The CDR3 DNA is TGTGCCAGCAGTAAGACAGGGATTTTGAACACTGAAGCTTTCTTT. As protein: CASSKTGILNTEAFF.

CDR3 sequence: CASSDFLITGNQPQHF. As DNA, the CDR3 is TGTGCCAGCAGTGATTTTTTGATAACGGGGAATCAGCCCCAGCATTTT. The gene calls are TRBV2 and TRBJ1-5; D call uncertain. The CDR3 covers 16 residues. CDR1 and CDR2 (germline): SNHLY, FYNNEI. The ends were cut back, 3 bases at V and 4 bases at J, with 16 bases in the middle.

The genes are TRBV30 and TRBJ2-2, with 7 bases that match TRBD1. CDR3 size: 14 residues. The V gene end was trimmed by 5 bases and the J gene end by 3 bases; junction bases not matched to a gene: 6. CDR1 is GTSNPN, CDR2 SVGIG, per germline (reference sequence). Here the CDR3 reads CAWRGTGDTGELFF. The CDR3 nucleotides are TGTGCCTGGCGTGGAACAGGGGACACCGGGGAGCTGTTTTTT. The whole variable domain, filled in from reference TRBV30 and TRBJ2-2, reads SQTIHQWPATLVQPVGSPLSLECTVEGTSNPNLYWYRQAAGRGLQLLFYSVGIGQISSEVPQNLSASRPQDRQFILSSKKLLLSDSGFYLCAWRGTGDTGELFFGEGSRLTVL.

This clone was observed a single time. The chain employs TRBV5-1 and TRBJ1-1; the match to TRBD1 covers 7 bases. Germline V gene data show CDR1 as SGHRS and CDR2 as YFSETQ. This CDR3 region has 16 residues. The junction had 13 bases not matched to a gene; V was cut back by 3 bases and J by 5 bases. In nucleotides, the CDR3 is TGCGCCAGCAGCTATAGACAGGGTTCGGTTGGTACTGAAGCTTTCTTT. It specifies CASSYRQGSVGTEAFF.

The gene calls are TRBV29-1 and TRBJ2-5; the D is unclear. The J call may not be correct, given that the DNA end is closer to TRBJ2-7. The germline V gene encodes CDR1 SQVTM and CDR2 ANQGSEA. The CDR3 is 12 residues long. CDR3 sequence: CSVGKTTYEQYF. CDR3 sequence (DNA): TGCAGCGTTGGAAAGACCACCTACGAGCAGTACTTC.

This clone was observed a few times. The J gene is TRBJ1-2, the V gene TRBV14; D may be TRBD1 (5 bases). Germline lookup yields CDR1 SGHDN and CDR2 FVKESK. The CDR3 covers 16 residues. Trimming stripped 4 bases from V and 3 bases from J, with 18 bases between. CDR3 protein: CASSPLSYGAYYGYTF. CDR3 nucleotide sequence: TGTGCCAGCAGCCCCCTCTCCTATGGGGCCTACTATGGCTACACCTTC.